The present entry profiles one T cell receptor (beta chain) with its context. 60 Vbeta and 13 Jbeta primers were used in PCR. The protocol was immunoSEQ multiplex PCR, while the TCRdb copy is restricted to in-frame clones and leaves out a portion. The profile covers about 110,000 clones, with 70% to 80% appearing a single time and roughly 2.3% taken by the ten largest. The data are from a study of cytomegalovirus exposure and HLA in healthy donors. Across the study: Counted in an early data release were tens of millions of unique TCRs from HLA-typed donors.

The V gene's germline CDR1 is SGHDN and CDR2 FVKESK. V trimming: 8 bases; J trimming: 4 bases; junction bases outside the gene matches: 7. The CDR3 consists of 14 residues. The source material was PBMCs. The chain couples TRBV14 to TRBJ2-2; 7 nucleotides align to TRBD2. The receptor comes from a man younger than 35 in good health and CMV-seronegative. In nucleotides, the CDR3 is TGTGCCAGCCTCCGACTAGCCTCCACCGGGGAGCTGTTTTTT. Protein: CASLRLASTGELFF.